This T cell receptor (beta chain) came from a study of T cell repertoires in cytomegalovirus infection. MiXCR, run by TCRdb on the reads, gives a single entry per CDR3 protein. This table has hundreds of thousands of distinct CDR3 sequences, approximately 31% appearing once. This clonotype was found a few times. Its specificity is not known. Trimming shortened V by 5 bases and J by 4 bases, and 15 bases separated the two germline ends. The CDR3 spans 15 residues. Germline CDR1 is SEHNR and CDR2 is FQNEAQ (reference sequence). J is TRBJ2-1 and V is TRBV7-9, with D possibly TRBD2 on 5 matching bases. The receptor was isolated from a human donor in good health (CMV status not recorded). Some clones in this sample may be carry-over from other donors' samples. The starting material was cultured CD8+ T cells from PBMCs, obtained from culture after CMV antigen stimulation. This CDR3 is CASSALDLTYNEQFF. The CDR3 nucleotides are TGTGCCAGCAGCGCCCTGGACTTGACGTACAATGAGCAGTTCTTC.